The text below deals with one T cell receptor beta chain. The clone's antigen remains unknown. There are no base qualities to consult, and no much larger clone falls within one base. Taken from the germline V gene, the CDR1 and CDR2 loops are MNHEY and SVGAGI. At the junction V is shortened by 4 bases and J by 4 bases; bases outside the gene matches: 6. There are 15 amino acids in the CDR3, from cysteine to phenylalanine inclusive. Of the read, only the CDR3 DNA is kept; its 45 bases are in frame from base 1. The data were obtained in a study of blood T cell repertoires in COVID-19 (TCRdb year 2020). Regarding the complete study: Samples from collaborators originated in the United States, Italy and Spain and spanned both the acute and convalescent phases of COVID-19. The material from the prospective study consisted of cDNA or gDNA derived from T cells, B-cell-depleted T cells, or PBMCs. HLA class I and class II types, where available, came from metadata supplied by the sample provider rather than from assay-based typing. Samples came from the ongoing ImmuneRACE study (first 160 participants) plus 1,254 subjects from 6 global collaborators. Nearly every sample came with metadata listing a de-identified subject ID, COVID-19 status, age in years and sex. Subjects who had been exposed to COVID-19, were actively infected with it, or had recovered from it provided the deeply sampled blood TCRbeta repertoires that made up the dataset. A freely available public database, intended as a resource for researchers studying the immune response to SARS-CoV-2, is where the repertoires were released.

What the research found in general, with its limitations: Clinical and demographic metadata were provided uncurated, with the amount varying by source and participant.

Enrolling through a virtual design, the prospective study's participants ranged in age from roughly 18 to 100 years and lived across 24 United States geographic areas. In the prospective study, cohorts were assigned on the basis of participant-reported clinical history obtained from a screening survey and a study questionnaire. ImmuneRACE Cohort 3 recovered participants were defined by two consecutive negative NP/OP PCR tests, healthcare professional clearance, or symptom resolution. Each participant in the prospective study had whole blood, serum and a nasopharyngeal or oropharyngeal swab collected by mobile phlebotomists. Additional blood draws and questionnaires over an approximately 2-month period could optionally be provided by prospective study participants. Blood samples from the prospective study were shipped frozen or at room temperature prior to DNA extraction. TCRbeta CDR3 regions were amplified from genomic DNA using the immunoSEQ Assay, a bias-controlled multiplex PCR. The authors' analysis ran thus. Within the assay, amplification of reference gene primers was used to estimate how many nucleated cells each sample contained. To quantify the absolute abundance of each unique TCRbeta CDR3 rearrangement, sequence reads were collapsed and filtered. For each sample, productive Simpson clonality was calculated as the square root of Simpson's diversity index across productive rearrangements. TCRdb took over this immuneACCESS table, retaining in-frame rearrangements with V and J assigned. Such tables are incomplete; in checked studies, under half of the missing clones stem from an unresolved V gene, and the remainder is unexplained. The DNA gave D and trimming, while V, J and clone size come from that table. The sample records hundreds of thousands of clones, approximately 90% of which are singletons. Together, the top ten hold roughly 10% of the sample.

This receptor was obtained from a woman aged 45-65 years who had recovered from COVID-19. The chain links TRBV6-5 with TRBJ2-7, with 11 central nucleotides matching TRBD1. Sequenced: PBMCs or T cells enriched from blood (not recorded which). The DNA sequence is TGTGCCAGCAGTTTCGGGACAGGGGGTGGTTACGAGCAGTACTTC. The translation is CASSFGTGGGYEQYF.